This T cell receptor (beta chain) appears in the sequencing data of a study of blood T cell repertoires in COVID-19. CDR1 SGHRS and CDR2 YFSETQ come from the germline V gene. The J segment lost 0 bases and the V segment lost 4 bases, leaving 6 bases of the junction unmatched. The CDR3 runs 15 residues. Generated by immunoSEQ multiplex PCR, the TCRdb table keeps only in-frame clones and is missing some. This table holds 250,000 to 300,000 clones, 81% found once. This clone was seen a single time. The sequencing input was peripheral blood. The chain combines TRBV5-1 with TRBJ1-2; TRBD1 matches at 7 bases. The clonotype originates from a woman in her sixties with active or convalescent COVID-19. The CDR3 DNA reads TGCGCCAGCAGCCCCACAGGGGACCCTAACTATGGCTACACCTTC. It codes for CASSPTGDPNYGYTF.